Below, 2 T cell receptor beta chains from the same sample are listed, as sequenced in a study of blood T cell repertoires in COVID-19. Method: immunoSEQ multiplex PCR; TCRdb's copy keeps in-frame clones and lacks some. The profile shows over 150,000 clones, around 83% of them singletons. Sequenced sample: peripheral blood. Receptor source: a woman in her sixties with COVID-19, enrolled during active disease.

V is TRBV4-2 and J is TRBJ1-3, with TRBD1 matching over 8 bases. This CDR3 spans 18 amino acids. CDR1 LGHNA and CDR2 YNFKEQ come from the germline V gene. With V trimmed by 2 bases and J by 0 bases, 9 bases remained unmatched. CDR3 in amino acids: CASSQRQGRGNSGNTIYF. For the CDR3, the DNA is TGTGCCAGCAGCCAAAGACAGGGGAGGGGAAACTCTGGAAACACCATATATTTT.

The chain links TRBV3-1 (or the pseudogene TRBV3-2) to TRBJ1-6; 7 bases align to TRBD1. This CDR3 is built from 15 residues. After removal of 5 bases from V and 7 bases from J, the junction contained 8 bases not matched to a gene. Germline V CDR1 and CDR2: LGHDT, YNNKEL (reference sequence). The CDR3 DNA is TGTGCCAGCAGCGCATCGACAGGGTGGAATTCACCCCTCCACTTT. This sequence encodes CASSASTGWNSPLHF.